The next 28 T cell receptor beta chains were all read from a single sample in a study of blood T cell repertoires in COVID-19. Sequenced by immunoSEQ multiplex PCR; TCRdb stores in-frame clones only, minus some. The table records 200,000 to 250,000 clones, around 80% of them present only once. Sequenced sample: PBMCs or T cells enriched from blood (not recorded which). The receptors shown here come from a man between 60 and 75 years old who had recovered from COVID-19.

The V gene is TRBV11-3, the J gene TRBJ2-7, with TRBD2 matching over 12 bases. The CDR3 is 14 amino acids. Germline assignment: CDR1 SGHNT and CDR2 YENEEA. V trimming: 8 bases; J trimming: 8 bases; junction bases outside the gene matches: 10. CDR3 DNA: TGTGCCAGCGGAGGACTAGCGGGGAGTTCGAAGCAGTACTTC. It encodes CASGGLAGSSKQYF. Combining the CDR3 with reference TRBV11-3 and TRBJ2-7 gives the whole variable domain EAGVVQSPRYKIIEKKQPVAFWCNPISGHNTLYWYLQNLGQGPELLIRYENEEAVDDSQLPKDRFSAERLKGVDSTLKIQPAELGDSAVYLCASGGLAGSSKQYFGPGTRLTVT.

This sequence joins TRBV19 and TRBJ2-3, with a tentative D call TRBD2 (6 bases). V lost 1 base and J lost 2, with 10 bases in between. CDR3 size: 15 residues. The germline gives CDR1 LNHDA, CDR2 SQIVND (reference sequence). This CDR3 is CASSIGGAITDTQYF. CDR3 sequence (DNA): TGTGCCAGTAGTATAGGCGGGGCGATCACAGATACGCAGTATTTT.

The chain uses TRBV3-1 (or the pseudogene TRBV3-2) and TRBJ2-6; D unresolved. V lost 2 bases to trimming and J lost 4 bases, with 12 bases between them. Germline CDR1 is LGHDT and CDR2 is YNNKEL (reference sequence). The CDR3 has 16 amino acids. CDR3 bases: TGTGCCAGCAGCCAAACAGCAGGTTCCGGGGCCAACGTCCTGACTTTC. The encoded protein is CASSQTAGSGANVLTF.

The chain combines TRBV2 with TRBJ1-5; 7 nucleotides line up with TRBD1. Germline trimming cut 11 bases from V and 3 bases from J; bases unmatched to any gene: 4. Germline-derived CDR1 and CDR2 are SNHLY and FYNNEI. The CDR3 runs 12 residues. The CDR3 DNA sequence: TGTGCCGGGGGACAGAACAATCAGCCCCAGCATTTT. This gives the protein CAGGQNNQPQHF.

The J gene is TRBJ1-2, the V gene TRBV11-3, with D unclear. The germline V and J ends were trimmed by 2 bases and 5 bases, with 12 bases remaining between them. The CDR3 totals 14 residues. Germline V gene data show CDR1 as SGHNT and CDR2 as YENEEA. The CDR3 bases are TGTGCCAGCAGCTTACACTCGGGTTGGTATGGCTACACCTTC. Protein: CASSLHSGWYGYTF.

The chain couples TRBV24-1 to TRBJ1-6, with TRBD1 matching 8 bases. The V and J ends lost 4 bases and 6 bases, in that order; junction bases with no gene match: 10. This CDR3 has 17 residues. The germline V gene encodes CDR1 KGHDR and CDR2 SFDVKD. CDR3 in amino acids: CATSDSGQGGSNSPLHF. The CDR3 DNA reads TGTGCCACCAGTGACAGCGGACAGGGAGGAAGTAATTCACCCCTCCACTTT.

This chain connects TRBV7-2 to TRBJ1-5; weak D call: TRBD1 (6 bases). This CDR3 comprises 13 residues. CDR1 SGHTA and CDR2 FQGNSA come from the germline V gene. Trimming cost V 5 bases and J 5 bases, with 10 bases left between them. In DNA, the CDR3 is TGTGCCAGCAGCCTGACAGGAGATCAGCCCCAGCATTTT. It specifies CASSLTGDQPQHF.

This clone was detected once. This chain connects TRBV5-6 to TRBJ1-1, with TRBD1 matching over 7 bases. The V segment lost 3 bases and the J segment 0 bases; nucleotides outside the gene matches: 5. The CDR3 is 15 residues long. Germline V gene data show CDR1 as SGHDT and CDR2 as YYEEEE. The CDR3 protein is CASSYYDRVNTEAFF. CDR3 nucleotide sequence: TGTGCCAGCAGCTACTATGACAGGGTGAACACTGAAGCTTTCTTT.

The rearrangement links TRBV7-9 to TRBJ1-2; the match to TRBD1 covers 7 bases. The CDR3 has 13 amino acids. Germline V gene sequence: CDR1 SEHNR, CDR2 FQNEAQ (reference sequence). J was trimmed by 5 bases and V by 4 bases; bases with no gene match: 4. The CDR3 DNA sequence: TGTGCCAGCAGCTCCCGGGACAGATATGGCTACACCTTC. The encoded protein is CASSSRDRYGYTF.

The chain recombines TRBV7-2 with TRBJ2-7; 9 bases match TRBD1. There are 14 residues in the CDR3. J was trimmed by 8 bases and V by 5 bases; bases with no gene match: 10. Germline loops: CDR1 SGHTA, CDR2 FQGNSA. The CDR3 DNA sequence: TGTGCCAGCAGCCTACAGGGACAGGGTACTCAGCAGTACTTC. Translated, it gives CASSLQGQGTQQYF.

The genes are TRBV6-2 or TRBV6-3 and TRBJ2-5; TRBD2 agrees at 8 bases. The length of the CDR3 is 16 residues. Germline-derived CDR1 and CDR2 are MNHEY and SVGEGT. The ends lost 6 bases at V and 2 bases at J; junction bases unmatched: 11. CDR3: CASSQGGGGLQETQYF. CDR3 coding DNA: TGTGCCAGCAGCCAGGGCGGCGGGGGGCTTCAAGAGACCCAGTACTTC.

This clone was seen only a few times. This sequence joins TRBV5-1 and TRBJ2-2; 8 nucleotides match TRBD1. Germline-derived CDR1 and CDR2 are SGHRS and YFSETQ. With 4 bases clipped from V and 2 bases from J, the junction kept 4 bases outside the gene matches. This CDR3 region has 15 residues. The CDR3 DNA reads TGCGCCAGCAGCCCCAGGGGGCTTAACACCGGGGAGCTGTTTTTT. Translating gives CASSPRGLNTGELFF.

This sequence joins TRBV7-3 and TRBJ2-3; 10 bases fit TRBD2. Germline V gene data show CDR1 as SGHTA and CDR2 as FQGTGA. V gave up 5 bases and J gave up 3 bases; unmatched junction bases: 5. The CDR3 is 15 residues long. The CDR3, as DNA: TGTGCCAGCAGCAAAGCGGGGGGGCCAACAGATACGCAGTATTTT. Translating it yields CASSKAGGPTDTQYF.

V is TRBV11-3 and J is TRBJ2-7, with 9 nucleotides matching TRBD2. The germline CDR1 and CDR2 sequences are SGHNT and YENEEA. The J segment lost 0 bases and the V segment lost 7 bases, leaving 4 bases of the junction unmatched. There are 14 residues in the CDR3. The CDR3 loop reads CASTQRGVSYEQYF. CDR3 bases: TGTGCCAGCACTCAGCGGGGGGTCTCCTACGAGCAGTACTTC.

The J gene is TRBJ1-1, the V gene TRBV11-3; D remains unclear. Trimming took off 8 bases at V and 1 base at J, with 11 bases between the two ends. This CDR3 spans 13 amino acids. Germline loops: CDR1 SGHNT, CDR2 YENEEA. CDR3 amino acids: CASGGYPNTEAFF. The CDR3 bases are TGTGCCAGCGGCGGTTATCCGAACACTGAAGCTTTCTTT.

V and J are TRBV25-1 and TRBJ1-4; tentative D call: TRBD1 (5 bases). This CDR3 is built from 15 residues. V lost 4 bases and J 8 bases, leaving 17 bases between the germline ends. Germline CDR1 and CDR2: MGHDK and SYGVNS. The CDR3 here is CASSGSEERGEKLFF. CDR3 nucleotides: TGTGCCAGCAGTGGTTCCGAAGAGCGGGGGGAAAAACTGTTTTTT.

The chain has TRBV10-3 and TRBJ2-3; D is perhaps TRBD1 (6 bases). Trimming shortened V by 8 bases and J by 6 bases, and 12 bases separated the two germline ends. This CDR3 spans 12 amino acids. CDR1 and CDR2 (germline): ENHRY, SYGVKD. CDR3: CAISGGGDTQYF. As DNA, the CDR3 is TGTGCCATCTCTGGGGGCGGGGATACGCAGTATTTT.

CDR3 residues: CASSQDGWQGYEQYF. CDR3 DNA: TGCGCCAGCAGCCAAGACGGGTGGCAGGGCTACGAGCAGTACTTC. The chain has TRBV4-1 and TRBJ2-7, with D perhaps TRBD1 (5 bases). Germline V gives CDR1 MGHRA, CDR2 YSYEKL. The CDR3 is 15 amino acids. Trimming removed 0 bases at V and 3 bases at J, with 12 bases between.

V usage is TRBV19 and J usage is TRBJ1-6, with 10 bases matching TRBD1. The CDR3 is 15 residues long. Trimming removed 2 bases from V and 10 bases from J; junction bases left unmatched: 5. Germline V gene data show CDR1 as LNHDA and CDR2 as SQIVND (reference sequence). The CDR3, as DNA: TGTGCCAGTAGTATACAGGACAGGGGGGACTCACCCCTCCACTTT. Amino acid sequence: CASSIQDRGDSPLHF.

The CDR3 DNA follows: TGTGCCAGCAGCTTAATTCGCTCCGGGCAGGGCCGAGAGACCCAGTACTTC. As protein: CASSLIRSGQGRETQYF. The chain is built from TRBV7-9 and TRBJ2-5, with D perhaps TRBD1 (5 bases). CDR3 length: 17 residues. Trimming left V 2 bases short and J 4 bases short, with 20 bases between. Germline values: CDR1 SEHNR, CDR2 FQNEAQ (reference sequence). Variable domain in full (rest from reference TRBV7-9 and TRBJ2-5): DTGVSQNPRHKITKRGQNVTFRCDPISEHNRLYWYRQTLGQGPEFLTYFQNEAQLEKSRLLSDRFSAERPKGSFSTLEIQRTEQGDSAMYLCASSLIRSGQGRETQYFGPGTRLLVL.

The chain links TRBV6-2 or TRBV6-3 to TRBJ1-5; D may be TRBD1 (5 bases). V was cut by 2 bases and J by 4 bases, with 18 bases left in between. This CDR3 has 17 residues. Per the germline V gene, CDR1 is MNHEY and CDR2 is SVGEGT. The CDR3 DNA reads TGTGCCAGCAGTTACACTTTGCGGGACCTAACTAATCAGCCCCAGCATTTT. It encodes CASSYTLRDLTNQPQHF.

The table lists this clone with a count of one. The chain uses TRBV7-2 and TRBJ1-6, with TRBD1 as a possible D gene (5 bases). CDR1 SGHTA and CDR2 FQGNSA come from the germline V gene. This CDR3 region has 15 residues. Trimming left V 4 bases short and J 8 bases short, with 15 bases between. For the CDR3, the DNA is TGTGCCAGCAGCTCGCGGTCGGGGGGGGATTCACCCCTCCACTTT. Translating gives CASSSRSGGDSPLHF.

V usage is TRBV2 and J usage is TRBJ1-1, with TRBD1 as a possible D gene (5 bases). The V gene's germline CDR1 is SNHLY and CDR2 FYNNEI. The V and J ends lost 11 bases and 1 base respectively, with 14 bases between them. This CDR3 is 13 amino acids long. CDR3 DNA: TGTGCCGGAAAGACAGCCACGAACACTGAAGCTTTCTTT. Translation: CAGKTATNTEAFF. The full variable domain, rest sourced from reference TRBV2 and TRBJ1-1, is EPEVTQTPSHQVTQMGQEVILRCVPISNHLYFYWYRQILGQKVEFLVSFYNNEISEKSEIFDDQFSVERPDGSNFTLKIRSTKLEDSAMYFCAGKTATNTEAFFGQGTRLTVV.

This chain joins TRBV19 and TRBJ2-7; D is perhaps TRBD1 (6 bases). With 4 bases removed from V and 3 bases from J, the gap between germline ends came to 7 bases. The CDR3 length is 12 residues. Germline loops: CDR1 LNHDA, CDR2 SQIVND (reference sequence). The CDR3 spells CASSTRGYEQYF. The CDR3 DNA reads as TGTGCCAGTAGTACCAGGGGCTACGAGCAGTACTTC.

The rearrangement joins TRBV3-1 (or the pseudogene TRBV3-2) to TRBJ1-2; D uncertain. This CDR3 contains 12 residues. Germline assignment: CDR1 LGHDT and CDR2 YNNKEL (reference sequence). The V gene lost 3 bases and the J gene lost 9 bases, with 11 bases spanning the gap. The CDR3 loop reads CASSHMLQSYTF. The CDR3 nucleotides read TGTGCCAGCAGCCATATGCTACAGAGCTACACCTTC.

The chain recombines TRBV15 with TRBJ2-7; 10 bases map to TRBD1. This CDR3 has 15 amino acids. With V trimmed by 1 base and J by 4 bases, 4 bases remained unmatched. Looked up from germline, CDR1 is LNHNV and CDR2 is YYDKDF (reference sequence). The CDR3 sequence: CATSRATGGAYEQYF. The CDR3 nucleotides are TGTGCCACCAGCAGAGCGACAGGGGGCGCGTACGAGCAGTACTTC.

This chain connects TRBV4-3 to TRBJ2-5; 10 nucleotides align to TRBD1. V lost 5 bases, J lost 5 bases, and 8 bases stayed unmatched. Germline V CDR1 and CDR2: LGHNA, YSLEER. There are 15 residues in the CDR3. The CDR3 here is CASSRGDRGEETQYF. The CDR3 DNA sequence: TGCGCCAGCAGCAGGGGGGACAGGGGTGAGGAGACCCAGTACTTC.

This rearrangement joins TRBV5-4 to TRBJ2-1, with 8 bases identical to TRBD1. This CDR3 contains 16 residues. V trimming: 4 bases; J trimming: 2 bases; junction bases outside the gene matches: 8. The germline gives CDR1 SGHNT, CDR2 YYREEE (reference sequence). The CDR3 protein is CASSPYTGGTYNEQFF. CDR3 bases: TGTGCCAGCAGCCCATATACAGGGGGGACCTACAATGAGCAGTTCTTC.